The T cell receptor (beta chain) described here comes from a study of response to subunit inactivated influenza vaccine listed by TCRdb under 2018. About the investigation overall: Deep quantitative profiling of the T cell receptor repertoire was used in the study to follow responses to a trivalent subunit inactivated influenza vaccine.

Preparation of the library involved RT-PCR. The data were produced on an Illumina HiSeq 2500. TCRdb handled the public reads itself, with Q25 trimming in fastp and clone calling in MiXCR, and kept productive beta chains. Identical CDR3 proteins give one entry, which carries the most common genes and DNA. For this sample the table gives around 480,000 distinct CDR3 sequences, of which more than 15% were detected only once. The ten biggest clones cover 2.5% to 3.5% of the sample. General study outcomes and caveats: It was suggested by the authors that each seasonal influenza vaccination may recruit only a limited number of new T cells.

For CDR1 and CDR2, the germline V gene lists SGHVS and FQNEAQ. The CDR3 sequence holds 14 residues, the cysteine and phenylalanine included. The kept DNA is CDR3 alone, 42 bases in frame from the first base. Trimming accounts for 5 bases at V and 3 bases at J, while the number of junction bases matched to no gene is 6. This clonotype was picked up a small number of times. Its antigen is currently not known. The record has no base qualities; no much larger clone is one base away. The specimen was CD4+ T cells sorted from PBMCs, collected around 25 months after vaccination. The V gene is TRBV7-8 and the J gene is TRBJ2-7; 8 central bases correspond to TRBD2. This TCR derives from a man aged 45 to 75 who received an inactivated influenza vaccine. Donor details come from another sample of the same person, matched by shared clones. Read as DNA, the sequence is TGTGCCAGCAGCAAAGGACTAGCTAGCTACGAGCAGTACTTC. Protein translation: CASSKGLASYEQYF.